One and the same sample provided the 5 T cell receptor beta chains below, sequenced in a study of cytomegalovirus exposure and HLA in healthy donors. A multiplex PCR was run with 60 Vbeta primers and 13 Jbeta primers. Sequencing was performed with immunoSEQ multiplex PCR; in TCRdb, only in-frame clones are kept and a portion is missing. The table includes around 140,000 clones, 55% to 75% detected once. The specimen sequenced was PBMCs. These receptors originate from a man between 50 and 59 years old in good health and CMV-seropositive.

J is TRBJ1-6 and V is TRBV5-1; D unclear. Germline CDR1 SGHRS, CDR2 YFSETQ. The CDR3 is 14 amino acids. V shed 5 bases and J shed 5 bases, with 11 bases lying between them. CDR3 in amino acids: CASSWGGNNSPLHF. In nucleotides, the CDR3 is TGCGCCAGCAGTTGGGGAGGGAATAATTCACCCCTCCACTTT.

Concerning this clone itself: Additional DNA sequences in this sample encode the identical CDR3. This chain links TRBV6-1 with TRBJ1-2; perhaps TRBD1 as D (5 bases). With 3 bases removed from V and 5 bases from J, the gap between germline ends came to 10 bases. Germline CDR1 reads MNHNS; CDR2 reads SASEGT. The CDR3 extends over 13 amino acids. Written as DNA, the CDR3 is TGTGCCAGCAGTGAGGGACTGACTTATGGCTACACCTTC. Its protein is CASSEGLTYGYTF.

In nucleotides, the CDR3 is TGTGCCAGCAGCGTAGGTTTGGACAGGAGGAACACTGAAGCTTTCTTT. It specifies CASSVGLDRRNTEAFF. The chain links TRBV9 to TRBJ1-1; 7 bases match TRBD1. The V segment lost 0 bases and the J segment 1 base; nucleotides outside the gene matches: 6. Germline CDR1 SGDLS, CDR2 YYNGEE. The CDR3 is 16 amino acids.

This clone was recorded a few times. The chain employs TRBV6-1 and TRBJ1-1; no definite D call. Trimming stripped 0 bases from V and 6 bases from J, with 14 bases between. CDR3 length: 15 residues. CDR1 and CDR2 from the germline V gene are MNHNS and SASEGT. CDR3 loop: CASSEAPPKSAEAFF. The CDR3 DNA reads as TGTGCCAGCAGTGAAGCCCCTCCAAAGAGCGCTGAAGCTTTCTTT.

V usage is TRBV29-1 and J usage is TRBJ1-2; 7 bases fit TRBD1. The CDR3 runs 12 residues. The ends lost 8 bases at V and 4 bases at J; junction bases unmatched: 7. CDR1 SQVTM and CDR2 ANQGSEA come from the germline V gene. CDR3 amino acids: CSIDRVGYGYTF. Written as DNA, the CDR3 is TGCAGCATCGACAGGGTTGGCTATGGCTACACCTTC.